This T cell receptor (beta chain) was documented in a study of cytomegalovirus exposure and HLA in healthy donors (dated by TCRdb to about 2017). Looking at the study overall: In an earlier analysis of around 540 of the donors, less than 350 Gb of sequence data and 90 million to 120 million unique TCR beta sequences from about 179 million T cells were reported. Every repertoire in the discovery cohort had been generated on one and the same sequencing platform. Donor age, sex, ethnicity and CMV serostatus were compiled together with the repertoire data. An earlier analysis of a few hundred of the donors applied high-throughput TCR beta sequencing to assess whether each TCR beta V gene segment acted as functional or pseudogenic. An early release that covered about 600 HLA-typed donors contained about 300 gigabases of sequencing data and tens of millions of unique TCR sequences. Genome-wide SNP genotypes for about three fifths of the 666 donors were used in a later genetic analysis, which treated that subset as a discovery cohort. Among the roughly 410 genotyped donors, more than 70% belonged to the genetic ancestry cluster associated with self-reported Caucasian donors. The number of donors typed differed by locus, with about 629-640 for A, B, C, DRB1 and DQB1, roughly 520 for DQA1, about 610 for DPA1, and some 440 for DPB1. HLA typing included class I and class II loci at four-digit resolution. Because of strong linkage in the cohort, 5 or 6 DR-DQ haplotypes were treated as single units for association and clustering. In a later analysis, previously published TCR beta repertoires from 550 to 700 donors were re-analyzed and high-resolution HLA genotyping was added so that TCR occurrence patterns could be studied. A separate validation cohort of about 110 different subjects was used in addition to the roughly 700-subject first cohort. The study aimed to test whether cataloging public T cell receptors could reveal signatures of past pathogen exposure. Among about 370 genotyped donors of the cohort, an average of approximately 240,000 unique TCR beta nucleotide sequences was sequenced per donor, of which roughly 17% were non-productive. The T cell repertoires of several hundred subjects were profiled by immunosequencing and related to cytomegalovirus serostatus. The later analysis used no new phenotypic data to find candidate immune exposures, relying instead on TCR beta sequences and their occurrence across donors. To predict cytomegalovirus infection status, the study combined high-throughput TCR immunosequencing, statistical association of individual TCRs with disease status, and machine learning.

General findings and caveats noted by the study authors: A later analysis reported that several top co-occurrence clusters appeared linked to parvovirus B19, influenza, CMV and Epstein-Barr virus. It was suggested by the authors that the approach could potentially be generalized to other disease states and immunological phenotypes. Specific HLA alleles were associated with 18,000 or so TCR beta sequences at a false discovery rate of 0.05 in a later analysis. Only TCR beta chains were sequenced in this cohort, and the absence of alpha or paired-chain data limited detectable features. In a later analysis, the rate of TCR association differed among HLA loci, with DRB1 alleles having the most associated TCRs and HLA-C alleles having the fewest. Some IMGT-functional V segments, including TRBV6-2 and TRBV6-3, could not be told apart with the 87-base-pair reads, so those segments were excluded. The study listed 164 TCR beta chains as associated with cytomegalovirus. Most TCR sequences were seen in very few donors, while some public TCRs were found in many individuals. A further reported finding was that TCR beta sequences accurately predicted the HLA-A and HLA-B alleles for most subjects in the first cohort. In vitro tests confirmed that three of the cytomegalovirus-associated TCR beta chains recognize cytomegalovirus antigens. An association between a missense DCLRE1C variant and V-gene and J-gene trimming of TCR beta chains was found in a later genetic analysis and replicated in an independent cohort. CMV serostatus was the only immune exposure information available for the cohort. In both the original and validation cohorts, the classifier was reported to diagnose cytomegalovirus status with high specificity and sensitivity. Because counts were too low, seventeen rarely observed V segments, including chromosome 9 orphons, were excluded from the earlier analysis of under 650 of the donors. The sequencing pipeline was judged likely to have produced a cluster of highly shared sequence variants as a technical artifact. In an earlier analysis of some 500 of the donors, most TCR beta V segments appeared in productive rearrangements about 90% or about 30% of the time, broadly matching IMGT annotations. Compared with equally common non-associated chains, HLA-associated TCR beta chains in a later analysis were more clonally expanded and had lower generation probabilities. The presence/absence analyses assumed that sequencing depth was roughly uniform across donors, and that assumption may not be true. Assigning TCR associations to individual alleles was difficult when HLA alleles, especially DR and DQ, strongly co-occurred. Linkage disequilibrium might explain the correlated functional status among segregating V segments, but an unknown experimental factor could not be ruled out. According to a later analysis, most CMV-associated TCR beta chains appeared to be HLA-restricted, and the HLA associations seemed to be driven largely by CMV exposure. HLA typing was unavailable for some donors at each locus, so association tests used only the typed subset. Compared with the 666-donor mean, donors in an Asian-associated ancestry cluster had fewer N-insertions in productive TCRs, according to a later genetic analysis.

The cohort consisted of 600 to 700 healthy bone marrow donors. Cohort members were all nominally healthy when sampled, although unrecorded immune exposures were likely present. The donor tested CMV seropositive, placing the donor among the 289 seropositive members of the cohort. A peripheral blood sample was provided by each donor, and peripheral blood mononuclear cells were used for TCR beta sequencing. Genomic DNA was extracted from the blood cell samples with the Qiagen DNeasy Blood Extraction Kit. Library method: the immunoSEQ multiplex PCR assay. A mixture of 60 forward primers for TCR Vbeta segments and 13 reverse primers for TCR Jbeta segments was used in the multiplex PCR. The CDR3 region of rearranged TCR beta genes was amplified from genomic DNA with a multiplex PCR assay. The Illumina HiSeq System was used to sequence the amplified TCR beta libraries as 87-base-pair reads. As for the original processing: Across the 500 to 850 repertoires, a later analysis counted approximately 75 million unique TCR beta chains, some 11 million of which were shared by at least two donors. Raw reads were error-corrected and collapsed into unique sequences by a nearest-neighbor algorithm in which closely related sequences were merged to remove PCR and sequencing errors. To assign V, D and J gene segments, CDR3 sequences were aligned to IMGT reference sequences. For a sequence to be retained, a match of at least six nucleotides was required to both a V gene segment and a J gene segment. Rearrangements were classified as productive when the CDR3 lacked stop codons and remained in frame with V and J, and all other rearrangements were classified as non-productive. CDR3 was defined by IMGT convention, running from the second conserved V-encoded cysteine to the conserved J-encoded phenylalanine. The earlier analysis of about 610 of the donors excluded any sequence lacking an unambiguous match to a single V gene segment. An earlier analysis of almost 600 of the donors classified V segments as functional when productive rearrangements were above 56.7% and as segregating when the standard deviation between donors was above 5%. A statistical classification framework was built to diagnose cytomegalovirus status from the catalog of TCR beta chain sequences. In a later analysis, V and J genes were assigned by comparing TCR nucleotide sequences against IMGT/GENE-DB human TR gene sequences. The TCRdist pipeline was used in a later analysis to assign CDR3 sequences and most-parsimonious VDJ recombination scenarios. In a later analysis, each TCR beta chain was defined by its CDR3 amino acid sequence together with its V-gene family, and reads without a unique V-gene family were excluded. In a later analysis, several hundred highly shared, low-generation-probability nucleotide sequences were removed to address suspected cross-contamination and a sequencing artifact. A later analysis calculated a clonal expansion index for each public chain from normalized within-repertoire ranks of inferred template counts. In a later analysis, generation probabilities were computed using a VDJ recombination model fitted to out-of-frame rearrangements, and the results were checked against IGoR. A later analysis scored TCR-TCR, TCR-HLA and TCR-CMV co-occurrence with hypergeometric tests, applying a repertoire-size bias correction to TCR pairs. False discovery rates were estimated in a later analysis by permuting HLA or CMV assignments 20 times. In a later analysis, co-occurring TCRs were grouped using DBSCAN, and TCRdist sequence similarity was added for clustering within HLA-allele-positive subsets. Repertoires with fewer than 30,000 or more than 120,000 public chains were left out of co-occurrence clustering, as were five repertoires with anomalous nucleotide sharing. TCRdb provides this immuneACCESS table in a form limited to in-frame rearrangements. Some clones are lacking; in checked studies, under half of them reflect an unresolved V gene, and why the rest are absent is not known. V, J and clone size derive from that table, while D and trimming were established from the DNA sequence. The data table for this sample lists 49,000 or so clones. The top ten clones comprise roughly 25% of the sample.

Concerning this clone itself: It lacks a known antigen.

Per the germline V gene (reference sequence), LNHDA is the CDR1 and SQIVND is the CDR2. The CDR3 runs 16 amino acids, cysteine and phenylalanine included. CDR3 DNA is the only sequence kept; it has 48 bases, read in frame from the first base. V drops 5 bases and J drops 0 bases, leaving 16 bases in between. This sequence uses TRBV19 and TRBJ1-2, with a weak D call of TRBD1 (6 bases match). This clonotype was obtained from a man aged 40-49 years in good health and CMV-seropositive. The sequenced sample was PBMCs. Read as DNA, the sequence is TGTGCCAGTAGTCCCCCTAGGTGGGGGCCTAACTATGGCTACACCTTC. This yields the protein CASSPPRWGPNYGYTF.